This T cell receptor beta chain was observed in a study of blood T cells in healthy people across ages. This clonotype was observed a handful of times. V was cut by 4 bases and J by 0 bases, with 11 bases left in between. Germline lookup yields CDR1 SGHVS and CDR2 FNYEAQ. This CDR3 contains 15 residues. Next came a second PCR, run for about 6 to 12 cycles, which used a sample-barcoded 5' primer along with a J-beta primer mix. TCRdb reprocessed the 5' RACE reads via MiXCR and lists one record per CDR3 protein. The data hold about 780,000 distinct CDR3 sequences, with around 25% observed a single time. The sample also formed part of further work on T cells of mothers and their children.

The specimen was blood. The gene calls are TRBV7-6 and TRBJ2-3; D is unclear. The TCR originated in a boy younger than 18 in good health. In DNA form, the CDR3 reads TGTGCCAGCAGCTCCCGACTCTCTAGCACAGATACGCAGTATTTT. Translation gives CASSSRLSSTDTQYF. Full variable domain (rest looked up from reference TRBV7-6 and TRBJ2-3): GAGVSQSPRYKVTKRGQDVALRCDPISGHVSLYWYRQALGQGPEFLTYFNYEAQQDKSGLPNDRFSAERPEGSISTLTIQRTEQRDSAMYRCASSSRLSSTDTQYFGPGTRLTVL.